These 31 T cell receptor beta chains originate from one sample sequenced in a study of human T cells and chemical hapten exposure (dated by TCRdb to 2020 to 2023). The method behind the library was RACE. The sequencing machine was a NextSeq 500. In TCRdb, the public reads were trimmed at Q25 with fastp and aligned with MiXCR, with productive beta chains retained. Duplicate CDR3 protein sequences are folded into a single record with the most common DNA and genes. The sample table shows around 100,000 distinct CDR3 sequences, and 9.5% to 14% are seen once. Jointly, the top ten make up under 3.5% of the sample. This specimen's time point label, per the study, means: pre-sensitization, week 0. This sample's treatment or condition label indicates: therapeutic diphenylcyclopropenone sensitization with weekly scalp DPC. This specimen consisted of whole blood, obtained in connection with sensitization to the hapten diphenylcyclopropenone (DPC). The source is a woman in her sixties or seventies with alopecia areata. Some clones in this sample may be carry-over from other donors' samples.

There are a few counts of this clonotype. The V call is TRBV19, the J call TRBJ2-1, with D perhaps matching TRBD2 (5 bases). Germline V gives CDR1 LNHDA, CDR2 SQIVND (reference sequence). V lost 0 bases, J lost 6 bases, and 15 bases lay in between. The CDR3 length is 16 residues. This CDR3 is CASSIEGGRQINEQFF. The CDR3 DNA sequence: TGTGCCAGTAGTATAGAAGGAGGCCGCCAAATCAATGAGCAGTTCTTC.

As for this clonotype: With a much larger clone just one base away, this may be a read error. J is TRBJ1-2 and V is TRBV4-1; 7 bases agree with TRBD1. Losses at the gene ends were 1 base for V and 3 bases for J; bases not matched to a gene: 8. Germline-derived CDR1 and CDR2 are MGHRA and YSYEKL. The CDR3 has 16 amino acids. CDR3 residues: CASSQGTGPSDYGYTF. The DNA of the CDR3 is TGCGCCAGCAGCCAAGGGACAGGCCCCTCCGACTATGGCTACACCTTC.

Points on this clonotype: With a much larger clone just one base away, this may be a read error. V is TRBV2 and J is TRBJ1-4; 8 bases line up with TRBD1. CDR1 is SNHLY and CDR2 is FYNNEI in the germline V gene. The CDR3 is made up of 18 amino acids. CDR3 amino acids: CASSDFQGRQGTNEKPFF. The CDR3 coding sequence is TGTGCCAGCAGTGACTTCCAGGGCCGACAGGGGACAAATGAAAAACCGTTTTTT. Supplemented by reference TRBV2 and TRBJ1-4, the full variable domain reads EPEVTQTPSHQVTQMGQEVILRCVPISNHLYFYWYRQILGQKVEFLVSFYNNEISEKSEIFDDQFSVERPDGSNFTLKIRSTKLEDSAMYFCASSDFQGRQGTNEKPFFGSGTQLSVL.

The sample holds many counts of this clonotype. The chain links TRBV7-9 to TRBJ2-7; D unresolved. The CDR3 sequence is 14 residues long. V gave up 1 base and J gave up 1 base, with 8 bases separating them. Germline assignment: CDR1 SEHNR and CDR2 FQNEAQ (reference sequence). The CDR3 coding sequence is TGTGCCAGCAGCTTAGGAGAGGTTTCCTACGAGCAGTACTTC. It encodes CASSLGEVSYEQYF.

This clonotype was counted at least ten times. This chain uses TRBV12-3 or TRBV12-4 with TRBJ2-3; D remains ambiguous. The CDR3 has 14 amino acids. The V and J ends lost 7 bases and 0 bases respectively, with 11 bases between them. Written as DNA, the CDR3 is TGTGCCAGCACTCTAGGAATAAGCACAGATACGCAGTATTTT. It translates to CASTLGISTDTQYF.

There are many counts of this clonotype. The chain uses TRBV3-1 and TRBJ2-7; D perhaps matches TRBD2 (5 bases). Trimming stripped 4 bases from V and 1 base from J, with 5 bases between. This CDR3 spans 12 amino acids. Germline V gene data show CDR1 as LGHDT and CDR2 as YNNKEL (reference sequence). Written as DNA, the CDR3 is TGTGCCAGCAGCCCGGGGTCCTACGAGCAGTACTTC. Encoded protein: CASSPGSYEQYF.

Note on this clonotype: Possible read error: a much larger clone is one base away. This chain uses TRBV5-1 with TRBJ1-5; the D gene is possibly TRBD1 (5 bases). The germline V gene has CDR1 SGHRS and CDR2 YFSETQ. The CDR3 consists of 15 residues. CDR3 amino acids: CASSLEGVDNQAQHF. In DNA form, the CDR3 reads TGCGCCAGCAGCTTGGAGGGCGTGGACAATCAGGCCCAGCATTTT.

This clonotype was seen only a few times. The chain couples TRBV9 to TRBJ2-7; D is ambiguous. There are 14 residues in the CDR3. V was trimmed by 4 bases and J by 0 bases, leaving 11 bases between them. Germline CDR1 is SGDLS and CDR2 is YYNGEE. The CDR3 reads CASSPWTDSYEQYF. CDR3 nucleotide sequence: TGTGCCAGCAGCCCGTGGACGGACTCCTACGAGCAGTACTTC.

This sequence joins TRBV5-1 and TRBJ2-1; no reliable D call. V lost 0 bases to trimming and J lost 5 bases, with 12 bases between them. This CDR3 contains 15 residues. Per germline, CDR1 SGHRS and CDR2 YFSETQ. The CDR3 bases are TGCGCCAGCAGCTTGGTGGCTACGTTGAACAATGAGCAGTTCTTC. Amino acid sequence: CASSLVATLNNEQFF.

This clonotype was observed a few times. This chain links TRBV11-2 with TRBJ2-7; the D call may be TRBD1 or TRBD2 (5 bases each). The length of the CDR3 is 13 residues. CDR1 SGHAT and CDR2 FQNNGV come from the germline V gene. With 0 bases removed from V and 6 bases from J, the gap between germline ends came to 9 bases. CDR3 sequence reads: CASSLDLGAEQYF. Here the CDR3 DNA reads TGTGCCAGCAGCTTAGACCTCGGGGCCGAGCAGTACTTC.

There are many counts of this clonotype. The gene calls are TRBV5-1 and TRBJ2-1; weak D call: TRBD2 (6 bases). The V gene's germline CDR1 is SGHRS and CDR2 YFSETQ. Trimming cost V 2 bases and J 2 bases, with 8 bases left between them. The CDR3 extends over 14 amino acids. The CDR3 protein is CASSFGGAYNEQFF. Written as DNA, the CDR3 is TGCGCCAGCAGCTTTGGCGGGGCCTACAATGAGCAGTTCTTC.

This clonotype has ten or more counts. The chain has TRBV7-9 and TRBJ1-5, with D possibly being TRBD1 (6 bases). V was clipped by 3 bases and J by 0 bases, with 9 bases between them. The CDR3 spans 15 residues. Germline assignment: CDR1 SEHNR and CDR2 FQNEAQ (reference sequence). CDR3: CASSLAGDSNQPQHF. CDR3 DNA: TGTGCCAGCAGCTTGGCAGGGGATAGCAATCAGCCCCAGCATTTT.

This clonotype has ten or more counts. The rearrangement links TRBV20-1 to TRBJ1-3, with D unresolved. Germline V CDR1 and CDR2: DFQATT, SNEGSKA (reference sequence). Between the trimmed V and J ends, which lost 6 bases and 3 bases, there was a span of 12 bases. The CDR3 is 13 residues long. Here the CDR3 reads CSARGGIGNTIYF. CDR3 sequence (DNA): TGCAGTGCCCGAGGCGGTATTGGAAACACCATATATTTT.

This rearrangement joins TRBV19 to TRBJ2-3, with 8 positions matching TRBD1. V lost 9 bases to trimming and J lost 0 bases; unmatched junction nucleotides: 2. Germline V lookup: CDR1 LNHDA, CDR2 SQIVND (reference sequence). This CDR3 has 13 amino acids. CDR3: CASRGPSTDTQYF. As DNA, the CDR3 is TGTGCCAGCAGGGGGCCTAGCACAGATACGCAGTATTTT.

The chain recombines TRBV5-1 with TRBJ1-2; no definite D call. The germline V gene encodes CDR1 SGHRS and CDR2 YFSETQ. Trimming stripped 2 bases from V and 4 bases from J, with 21 bases between. This CDR3 spans 17 amino acids. CDR3 DNA: TGCGCCAGCAGCTTTTCTCAGGACGGACTGGCTTTCTATGGCTACACCTTC. Amino acid sequence: CASSFSQDGLAFYGYTF.

The chain is built from TRBV12-3 or TRBV12-4 and TRBJ2-3; D gene ambiguous. The CDR3 totals 13 residues. Trimming removed 3 bases from V and 1 base from J, with 5 bases in between. This CDR3 reads CASSLLRTDTQYF. CDR3 DNA: TGTGCCAGCAGTTTGTTACGCACAGATACGCAGTATTTT.

The CDR3 loop is CASSVGQANYGYTF. CDR3 DNA sequence: TGTGCCAGCAGTGTTGGACAGGCGAACTATGGCTACACCTTC. The chain joins TRBV6-1 to TRBJ1-2; 7 bases are a match to TRBD1. The CDR3 runs to 14 residues. Germline V gives CDR1 MNHNS, CDR2 SASEGT. The V gene end was trimmed by 4 bases and the J gene end by 2 bases; junction bases not matched to a gene: 4.

This clonotype has at least ten counts. The rearrangement joins TRBV2 to TRBJ2-1, with D unclear. V lost 3 bases to trimming and J lost 3 bases, with 9 bases between them. CDR1 and CDR2 from the germline V gene are SNHLY and FYNNEI. The CDR3 spans 14 residues. CDR3 bases: TGTGCCAGCAGTGACAAATCTAACTACAATGAGCAGTTCTTC. Its translation: CASSDKSNYNEQFF.

There are a few counts of this clonotype. The genes are TRBV2 and TRBJ2-7; 10 positions match TRBD2. V shed 3 bases and J 7 bases; nucleotides not matched to a gene: 3. The germline V gene encodes CDR1 SNHLY and CDR2 FYNNEI. The CDR3 totals 13 residues. CDR3 nucleotides: TGTGCCAGCAGTGAGGGACTAGCGAGGGAGCAGTACTTC. Protein product: CASSEGLAREQYF.

The rearrangement links TRBV3-1 to TRBJ1-5; D is ambiguous. Trimming stripped 2 bases from V and 2 bases from J, with 10 bases between. The CDR3 consists of 15 residues. CDR1 LGHDT and CDR2 YNNKEL come from the germline V gene (reference sequence). CDR3 in DNA: TGTGCCAGCAGCCAAAACCATGGGGGCAATCAGCCCCAGCATTTT. This encodes CASSQNHGGNQPQHF.

This clonotype was seen at least ten times. The chain uses TRBV12-3 or TRBV12-4 and TRBJ1-6; D unclear. This CDR3 region has 15 residues. V was pared by 3 bases and J by 6 bases, with 12 bases between. In DNA, the CDR3 is TGTGCCAGCAGTTTCTCTGGCAACTTTAATTCACCCCTCCACTTT. Protein sequence: CASSFSGNFNSPLHF.

This clonotype showed up just a few times. The chain joins TRBV7-2 to TRBJ1-1; D is unclear. Trimming left V 5 bases short and J 2 bases short, with 9 bases between. The germline V gene encodes CDR1 SGHTA and CDR2 FQGNSA. The CDR3 is made up of 13 amino acids. CDR3 protein: CASSRAGNTEAFF. The CDR3 DNA is TGTGCCAGCAGCCGTGCGGGTAACACTGAAGCTTTCTTT.

This clonotype has more than one count but fewer than ten. The chain uses TRBV5-6 and TRBJ2-1; TRBD2 matches at 12 bases. Germline loops: CDR1 SGHDT, CDR2 YYEEEE. V shed 3 bases and J 2 bases; nucleotides not matched to a gene: 15. The CDR3 spans 20 residues. The CDR3 DNA is TGTGCCAGCAGCTCCCTGGACTGGCTAGCGGGGGGGCCTCCCTACAATGAGCAGTTCTTC. Amino acids: CASSSLDWLAGGPPYNEQFF. The whole variable domain, filled in from reference TRBV5-6 and TRBJ2-1, reads DAGVTQSPTHLIKTRGQQVTLRCSPKSGHDTVSWYQQALGQGPQFIFQYYEEEERQRGNFPDRFSGHQFPNYSSELNVNALLLGDSALYLCASSSLDWLAGGPPYNEQFFGPGTRLTVL.

This clonotype was found many times. V is TRBV6-5 and J is TRBJ1-1; D remains ambiguous. This CDR3 has 15 residues. V was trimmed by 7 bases and J by 6 bases, leaving 21 bases between them. CDR1 is MNHEY and CDR2 is SVGAGI in the germline V gene. CDR3 in amino acids: CASTSGPEGSPEAFF. CDR3 nucleotide sequence: TGTGCCAGCACAAGCGGGCCCGAGGGAAGCCCTGAAGCTTTCTTT.

This clonotype was seen repeatedly, ten times or more. The chain uses TRBV12-3 or TRBV12-4 and TRBJ2-1; the D gene is possibly TRBD1 (6 bases). The CDR3 runs 15 residues. V dropped 3 bases and J dropped 3 bases, with 12 bases sitting between them. The chain's CDR3 is CASSFDRPYYNEQFF. Here the CDR3 DNA reads TGTGCCAGCAGTTTTGACAGGCCTTACTACAATGAGCAGTTCTTC.

This clonotype occurred many times. The chain combines TRBV7-8 with TRBJ2-6, with 7 positions matching TRBD1. CDR1 is SGHVS, CDR2 FQNEAQ, per germline. The CDR3 extends over 20 amino acids. V gave up 5 bases and J gave up 1 base; unmatched junction bases: 17. CDR3 bases: TGTGCCAGCAGCGCGGGCAGGGGGTTCCCATTTAGTTCTGGGGCCAACGTCCTGACTTTC. It specifies CASSAGRGFPFSSGANVLTF.

The chain employs TRBV28 and TRBJ2-7; 7 bases agree with TRBD1. Trimming at V came to 6 bases and at J to 7 bases, leaving 12 bases not matched to a gene. Looked up from germline, CDR1 is MDHEN and CDR2 is SYDVKM. The CDR3 length is 14 residues. The CDR3 reads CASSGQDALLEQYF. CDR3 bases: TGTGCCAGCAGCGGACAGGACGCTCTCCTGGAGCAGTACTTC.

This chain uses TRBV29-1 with TRBJ1-2, with 7 nucleotides matching TRBD1. V shed 7 bases, J shed 4 bases, and the junction held 3 bases outside the gene matches. The germline CDR1 and CDR2 sequences are SQVTM and ANQGSEA. The CDR3 runs 11 residues. The chain's CDR3 is CSADRAYGYTF. Written as DNA, the CDR3 is TGCAGCGCAGACAGGGCCTATGGCTACACCTTC.

This clonotype was recorded many times. The V gene is TRBV7-2, the J gene TRBJ1-2, with 7 bases aligning to TRBD1. Trimming took 5 bases from V and 4 from J; bases not matched to a gene: 7. There are 14 residues in the CDR3. Germline V lookup: CDR1 SGHTA, CDR2 FQGNSA. The CDR3 DNA reads as TGTGCCAGCAGCCCGGGACAGTTGACCTATGGCTACACCTTC. The encoded protein is CASSPGQLTYGYTF.

Only one count was recorded for this clonotype. A single base separates this from a much larger clone, so it may be a read error. This chain links TRBV7-6 with TRBJ2-1, with TRBD2 identical over 10 bases. The germline gives CDR1 SGHVS, CDR2 FNYEAQ. Trimming took 4 bases from V and 5 from J; bases not matched to a gene: 8. The CDR3 has 16 residues. The DNA for the CDR3 is TGTGCCAGCAGCTCGATACTAGCGGGGAGGAACAATGAGCAGTTCTTC. As protein: CASSSILAGRNNEQFF.

This clonotype has only a few counts. The chain has TRBV18 and TRBJ1-3, with 7 nucleotides matching TRBD1. CDR3 size: 14 residues. The trim removed 6 bases at V and 4 bases at J, leaving 6 bases unmatched. CDR1 KGHSH and CDR2 LQKENI come from the germline V gene. CDR3 nucleotides: TGTGCCAGCTCCCAAGACAGGGACGGAAACACCATATATTTT. Translated: CASSQDRDGNTIYF. Full variable domain (missing parts from reference TRBV18 and TRBJ1-3): NAGVMQNPRHLVRRRGQEARLRCSPMKGHSHVYWYRQLPEEGLKFMVYLQKENIIDESGMPKERFSAEFPKEGPSILRIQQVVRGDSAAYFCASSQDRDGNTIYFGEGSWLTVV.